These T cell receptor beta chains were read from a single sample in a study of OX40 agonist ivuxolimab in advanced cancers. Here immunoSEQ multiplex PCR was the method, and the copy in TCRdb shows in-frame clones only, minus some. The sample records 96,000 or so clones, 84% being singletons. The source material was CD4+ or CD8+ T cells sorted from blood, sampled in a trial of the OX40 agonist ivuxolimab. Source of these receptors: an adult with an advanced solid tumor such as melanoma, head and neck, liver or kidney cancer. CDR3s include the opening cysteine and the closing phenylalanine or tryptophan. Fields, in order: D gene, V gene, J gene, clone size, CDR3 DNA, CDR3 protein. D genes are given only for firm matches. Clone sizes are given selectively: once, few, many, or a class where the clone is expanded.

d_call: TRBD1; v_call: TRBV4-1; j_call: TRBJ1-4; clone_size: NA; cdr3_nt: TGCGCCAGCAGCCAAGATGGGACAGGGGGCTCTGAAAAACTGTTTTTT; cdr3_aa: CASSQDGTGGSEKLFF
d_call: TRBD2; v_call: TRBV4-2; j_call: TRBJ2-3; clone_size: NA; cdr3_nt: TGTGCCAGCAGCCAAGATCTTATCGGGAGGGCCCAGGATACGCAGTATTTT; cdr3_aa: CASSQDLIGRAQDTQYF
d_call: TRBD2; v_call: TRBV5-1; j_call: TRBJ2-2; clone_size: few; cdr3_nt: TGCGCCAGCAGCTTGCCTGGGACTAGCGGGAGGGCCCGGACCGGGGAGCTGTTTTTT; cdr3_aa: CASSLPGTSGRARTGELFF
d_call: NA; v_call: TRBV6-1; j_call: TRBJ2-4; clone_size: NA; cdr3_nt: TGTGCCAGCAGTGAAGTAGTCGGATCCAAAAACATTCAGTACTTC; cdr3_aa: CASSEVVGSKNIQYF
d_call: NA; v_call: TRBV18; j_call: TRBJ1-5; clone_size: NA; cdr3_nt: TGTGCCAGCTCAGCCGACGGGGTCGGGCAGCCCCAGCATTTT; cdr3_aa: CASSADGVGQPQHF
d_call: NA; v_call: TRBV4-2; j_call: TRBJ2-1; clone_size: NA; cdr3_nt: TGTGCCAGCAGCCAAGAACACCTAGCCGCCCATGAGCAGTTCTTC; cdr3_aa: CASSQEHLAAHEQFF
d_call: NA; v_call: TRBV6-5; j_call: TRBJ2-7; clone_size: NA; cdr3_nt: TGTGCGGTCAAATCGGTAGGACGGACCTACGAGCAGTACTTC; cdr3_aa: CAVKSVGRTYEQYF
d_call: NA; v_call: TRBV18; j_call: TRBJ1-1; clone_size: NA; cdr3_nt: TGTGCCAGCTCGCCAGGGTTAAACACTGAAGCTTTCTTT; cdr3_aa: CASSPGLNTEAFF
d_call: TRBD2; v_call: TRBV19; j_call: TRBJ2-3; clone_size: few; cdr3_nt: TGTGCCAGCGCCTGGAGCGGGGGGACAGATACGCAGTATTTT; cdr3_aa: CASAWSGGTDTQYF
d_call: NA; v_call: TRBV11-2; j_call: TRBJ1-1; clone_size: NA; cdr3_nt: TGTGCCAGCAGCACAGTGCACACTGAAGCTTTCTTT; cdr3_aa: CASSTVHTEAFF
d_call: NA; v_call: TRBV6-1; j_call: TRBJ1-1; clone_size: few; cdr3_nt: TGTGCCAGCAGTGAGGGGGGCACTGAAGCTTTCTTT; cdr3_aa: CASSEGGTEAFF